This passage covers 25 T cell receptor beta chains from one sample sequenced in a study of radiation and T cells in renal cell carcinoma. Measured with immunoSEQ multiplex PCR; TCRdb has only the in-frame clones, and not every one. The sample includes approximately 61,000 clones, about 80% of them seen just once. Time point described: blood 2 weeks post-SBRT. Sample treatment: 15 Gy SBRT to primary tumor, nephrectomy 4 weeks later. Sequences were derived from blood, sampled from a patient whose treatment included radiotherapy and nephrectomy. These TCRs come from a man in his sixties with renal cell carcinoma.

The chain joins TRBV11-2 to TRBJ2-1; either TRBD1 or TRBD2 may fit D (6 bases each). V dropped 3 bases and J dropped 10 bases, with 16 bases sitting between them. This CDR3 has 14 residues. Germline V gene sequence: CDR1 SGHAT, CDR2 FQNNGV. CDR3 coding DNA: TGTGCCAGCAGCTTTACGGGGGCCGGACGGGAGCAGTTCTTC. Translating it yields CASSFTGAGREQFF.

The sample holds one count of this clone. The chain recombines TRBV2 with TRBJ2-6; D not certain. The CDR3 sequence is 15 residues long. Germline V lookup: CDR1 SNHLY, CDR2 FYNNEI. Deletions cut 6 bases from V and 2 bases from J, with 11 bases between. CDR3 amino acids: CASRHVKTGANVLTF. CDR3 sequence (DNA): TGTGCCAGCAGACACGTGAAAACTGGGGCCAACGTCCTGACTTTC.

By proportion, this clone is medium-sized. V usage is TRBV4-3 and J usage is TRBJ1-1; D not resolved. Germline assignment: CDR1 LGHNA and CDR2 YSLEER. V lost 4 bases, J lost 1 base, and 7 bases lay in between. The CDR3 contains 13 residues. CDR3: CASSRTENTEAFF. The CDR3, as DNA: TGCGCCAGCAGCCGGACCGAGAACACTGAAGCTTTCTTT.

The V gene is TRBV29-1, the J gene TRBJ1-1; weak D call: TRBD1 (6 bases). From germline, CDR1 is SQVTM and CDR2 ANQGSEA. This CDR3 contains 14 residues. CDR3 sequence reads: CSSQVGGLDTEAFF. CDR3 sequence (DNA): TGCAGTTCCCAGGTGGGGGGCTTGGACACTGAAGCTTTCTTT.

The J gene is TRBJ2-7, the V gene TRBV7-9; D call uncertain. The germline gives CDR1 SEHNR, CDR2 FQNEAQ (reference sequence). Between the trimmed V and J ends, which lost 5 bases and 7 bases, there was a span of 9 bases. The CDR3 runs 11 residues. The CDR3: CASSAVEEQYF. DNA for the CDR3: TGTGCCAGCAGCGCCGTTGAGGAGCAGTACTTC.

V is TRBV6-5 and J is TRBJ2-7, with a tentative D call TRBD2 (5 bases). V was pared by 5 bases and J by 6 bases, with 17 bases between. Per the germline V gene, CDR1 is MNHEY and CDR2 is SVGAGI. The CDR3 runs to 14 residues. The CDR3 coding sequence is TGTGCCAGCAGTCCCCGGACGGAGGCTAGCGAGCAGTACGTC. Translation: CASSPRTEASEQYV.

This sequence joins TRBV19 and TRBJ1-4; no definite D call. CDR1 LNHDA and CDR2 SQIVND come from the germline V gene (reference sequence). This CDR3 has 14 residues. The V end lost 5 bases, the J end lost 0 bases, and 7 bases lay between the germline ends. CDR3 sequence (DNA): TGTGCCAGTAGTTATTCCGCAACTAATGAAAAACTGTTTTTT. This sequence encodes CASSYSATNEKLFF.

The rearrangement links TRBV27 to TRBJ2-2; D might be TRBD1 (6 bases). Germline V gene sequence: CDR1 MNHEY, CDR2 SMNVEV (reference sequence). V lost 5 bases to trimming and J lost 4 bases, with 17 bases between them. The CDR3 is 16 amino acids. DNA for the CDR3: TGTGCCAGCAGTCCGGTGAAGGGGGATCCCACCGGGGAGCTGTTTTTT. Translation gives CASSPVKGDPTGELFF.

The chain is built from TRBV30 and TRBJ1-4, with D tentatively TRBD1 (5 bases). The germline V gene encodes CDR1 GTSNPN and CDR2 SVGIG (reference sequence). The CDR3 is 21 amino acids. The V gene lost 0 bases and the J gene lost 0 bases, with 26 bases spanning the gap. The CDR3 sequence: CAWSVRLRPTGSDATNEKLFF. The CDR3 DNA reads TGTGCCTGGAGTGTACGCCTACGCCCCACAGGATCGGATGCAACTAATGAAAAACTGTTTTTT.

This chain joins TRBV7-3 and TRBJ1-2, with D maybe TRBD1 (5 bases). V lost 5 bases, J lost 7 bases, and 17 bases lay in between. The germline V gene has CDR1 SGHTA and CDR2 FQGTGA. The CDR3 runs to 14 residues. The CDR3 protein is CASSPGPGGSGYTF. DNA for the CDR3: TGTGCCAGCAGCCCCGGGCCCGGGGGGTCTGGCTACACCTTC. Filled out from reference TRBV7-3 and TRBJ1-2, the complete variable domain reads GAGVSQTPSNKVTEKGKYVELRCDPISGHTALYWYRQSLGQGPEFLIYFQGTGAADDSGLPNDRFFAVRPEGSVSTLKIQRTERGDSAVYLCASSPGPGGSGYTFGSGTRLTVV.

The chain couples TRBV28 to TRBJ1-4, with D tentatively TRBD1 (5 bases). Germline V gene lookup returns CDR1 MDHEN and CDR2 SYDVKM. Trimming pared 2 bases from V and 15 bases from J, leaving 16 bases between. This CDR3 has 13 residues. CDR3 in amino acids: CASSLPRVMFVFF. CDR3 DNA: TGTGCCAGCAGTTTACCCAGGGTTATGTTCGTGTTTTTT. Full variable domain (outside the CDR3, taken from reference TRBV28 and TRBJ1-4): DVKVTQSSRYLVKRTGEKVFLECVQDMDHENMFWYRQDPGLGLRLIYFSYDVKMKEKGDIPEGYSVSREKKERFSLILESASTNQTSMYLCASSLPRVMFVFFGSGTQLSVL.

V gene TRBV13 combines with J gene TRBJ2-4, with D possibly being TRBD1 (7 bases). The germline V gene has CDR1 PRHDT and CDR2 FYEKMQ (reference sequence). Trimming removed 5 bases from V and 7 bases from J, with 15 bases in between. CDR3 size: 14 residues. In DNA form, the CDR3 reads TGTGCCAGCAGCGCCCAGGGGGAGGTCAACATTCAGTACTTC. Encoded protein: CASSAQGEVNIQYF.

The chain links TRBV5-4 to TRBJ1-1; 7 positions match TRBD1. V shed 3 bases and J 4 bases; nucleotides not matched to a gene: 9. This CDR3 is 15 amino acids long. The germline CDR1 and CDR2 sequences are SGHNT and YYREEE (reference sequence). CDR3: CASSYPGTDLTEAFF. In DNA, the CDR3 is TGTGCCAGCAGCTACCCCGGGACAGATCTCACTGAAGCTTTCTTT.

This chain uses TRBV11-2 with TRBJ2-7, with D uncertain. V dropped 0 bases and J dropped 6 bases, with 15 bases sitting between them. This CDR3 is built from 15 residues. The germline V gene has CDR1 SGHAT and CDR2 FQNNGV. CDR3 amino acids: CASSLELLGSTEQYF. CDR3 nucleotide sequence: TGTGCCAGCAGCTTAGAGTTGTTGGGCAGCACCGAGCAGTACTTC. The whole variable domain, filled in from reference TRBV11-2 and TRBJ2-7, reads EAGVAQSPRYKIIEKRQSVAFWCNPISGHATLYWYQQILGQGPKLLIQFQNNGVVDDSQLPKDRFSAERLKGVDSTLKIQPAKLEDSAVYLCASSLELLGSTEQYFGPGTRLTVT.

This clone was found once. The genes are TRBV11-2 and TRBJ2-5, with 9 bases fitting TRBD1. Germline CDR1 and CDR2: SGHAT and FQNNGV. The CDR3 runs to 19 residues. V shed 5 bases and J 2 bases; nucleotides not matched to a gene: 18. CDR3 in DNA: TGTGCCAGCAGCCAAATTCCTTACGGGGACAGGGAACGGCAAGAGACCCAGTACTTC. Amino acid sequence: CASSQIPYGDRERQETQYF.

The chain employs TRBV9 and TRBJ2-7; TRBD1 matches 9 bases. Germline assignment: CDR1 SGDLS and CDR2 YYNGEE. This CDR3 comprises 16 residues. Trimming removed 0 bases from V and 2 bases from J; junction bases left unmatched: 6. This CDR3 reads CASSVDAGTGTYEQYF. CDR3 sequence (DNA): TGTGCCAGCAGCGTAGATGCGGGGACAGGGACCTACGAGCAGTACTTC.

This clone was recorded once. CDR3 DNA sequence: TGTGCCAGCTCACAGAGCCCGGCTCCAACTAATGAAAAACTGTTTTTT. It encodes CASSQSPAPTNEKLFF. V and J are TRBV7-2 and TRBJ1-4; unclear D gene. Looked up from germline, CDR1 is SGHTA and CDR2 is FQGNSA. The CDR3 has 16 amino acids. Trimming took off 8 bases at V and 0 bases at J, with 16 bases between the two ends.

This rearrangement joins TRBV19 to TRBJ2-3; 8 bases line up with TRBD2. CDR3 length: 12 residues. The germline V gene encodes CDR1 LNHDA and CDR2 SQIVND (reference sequence). CDR3 nucleotide sequence: TGTGCGTCCAGGGCGGGGGGAGATACGCAGTATTTT. Its translation: CASRAGGDTQYF.

The chain uses TRBV11-3 and TRBJ2-1; 9 positions agree with TRBD2. The germline V gene encodes CDR1 SGHNT and CDR2 YENEEA. The V segment lost 5 bases and the J segment 0 bases; nucleotides outside the gene matches: 8. The CDR3 contains 17 residues. The CDR3 region has the DNA TGTGCCAGCAGCCAGACTAGCGGTTCCAGCTCCTACAATGAGCAGTTCTTC. Translating gives CASSQTSGSSSYNEQFF.

The sample holds a few counts of this clone. The gene calls are TRBV5-1 and TRBJ1-1; perhaps TRBD1 as D (5 bases). The length of the CDR3 is 16 residues. V was cut by 0 bases and J by 0 bases, with 12 bases left in between. Germline values: CDR1 SGHRS, CDR2 YFSETQ. The CDR3 spells CASSLGGARVNTEAFF. For the CDR3, the DNA is TGCGCCAGCAGCTTGGGAGGGGCACGGGTGAACACTGAAGCTTTCTTT.

The rearrangement uses TRBV29-1 and TRBJ2-2; a weak D match, TRBD2 (5 bases). Trimming took off 7 bases at V and 6 bases at J, with 12 bases between the two ends. This CDR3 spans 12 amino acids. The germline V gene encodes CDR1 SQVTM and CDR2 ANQGSEA. This chain's CDR3 is CSAWWESGELFF. CDR3 sequence (DNA): TGCAGCGCCTGGTGGGAGTCCGGGGAGCTGTTTTTT.

The chain carries TRBV13 and TRBJ2-3, with 8 bases aligning to TRBD2. Germline CDR1 and CDR2: PRHDT and FYEKMQ (reference sequence). The V segment lost 3 bases and the J segment 4 bases; nucleotides outside the gene matches: 3. The CDR3 extends over 14 amino acids. CDR3 residues: CASSFSGRPDTQYF. The CDR3 nucleotides are TGTGCCAGCAGCTTCAGCGGGAGACCAGATACGCAGTATTTT.

The chain has TRBV7-2 and TRBJ2-5; 13 bases match TRBD2. From germline, CDR1 is SGHTA and CDR2 FQGNSA. The CDR3 is 17 amino acids. V lost 0 bases and J lost 2; bases outside the gene matches: 3. CDR3 DNA sequence: TGTGCCAGCAGCTTAGCACTAGCGGGGGGGTCGCAAGAGACCCAGTACTTC. This encodes CASSLALAGGSQETQYF.

The rearrangement uses TRBV2 and TRBJ1-1; D ambiguous. Germline V gives CDR1 SNHLY, CDR2 FYNNEI. The CDR3 sequence is 13 residues long. V dropped 4 bases and J dropped 4 bases, with 10 bases sitting between them. The CDR3 spells CASSVGQFTEAFF. Here the CDR3 DNA reads TGTGCCAGCAGTGTTGGTCAGTTCACTGAAGCTTTCTTT.

This clone was observed once. The V gene is TRBV12-5, the J gene TRBJ2-5; D call uncertain. Germline CDR1 and CDR2: LGHNT and FRNRAP. The CDR3 is 15 residues long. V lost 3 bases and J 5 bases, leaving 16 bases between the germline ends. This CDR3 is CASGFGMGGLETQYF. The CDR3 DNA follows: TGTGCTAGTGGTTTTGGCATGGGTGGGTTGGAGACCCAGTACTTC.